This T cell receptor beta chain was identified during a study of technical replicates of blood from a handful of donors. TCRdb keeps only in-frame clones here, not all; method: immunoSEQ multiplex PCR. The sample contains around 92,000 clones, 95% of which appear only once. The ends were cut back, 1 base at V and 2 bases at J, with 7 bases in the middle. Germline-derived CDR1 and CDR2 are SGHRS and YFSETQ. The CDR3 runs 14 residues. The receptor's source is a human donor in good health. Sequenced input: T cells isolated from PBMCs. V is TRBV5-1 and J is TRBJ1-3; D gene unclear. CDR3: CASSLTETGNTIYF. CDR3 in DNA: TGCGCCAGCAGCTTGACAGAAACTGGAAACACCATATATTTT.